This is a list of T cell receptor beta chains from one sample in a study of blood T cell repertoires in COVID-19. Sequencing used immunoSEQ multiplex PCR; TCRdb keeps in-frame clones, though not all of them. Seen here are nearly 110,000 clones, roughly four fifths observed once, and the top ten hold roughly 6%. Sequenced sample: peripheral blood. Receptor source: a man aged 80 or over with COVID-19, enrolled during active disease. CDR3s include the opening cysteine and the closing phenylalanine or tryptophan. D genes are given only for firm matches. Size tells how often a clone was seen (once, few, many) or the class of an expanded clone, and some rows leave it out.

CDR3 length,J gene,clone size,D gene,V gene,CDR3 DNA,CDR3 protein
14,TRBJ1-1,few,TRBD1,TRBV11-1,TGTGCCAGCAGCCACAGGGGTGTTTACACTGAAGCTTTCTTT,CASSHRGVYTEAFF
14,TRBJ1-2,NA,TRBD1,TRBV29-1,TGCAGCGTTGAAGTAACACAGGGGGCCTCTGGCTACACCTTC,CSVEVTQGASGYTF
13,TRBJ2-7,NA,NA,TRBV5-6,TGTGCCAGCAGCTTCGGACAGTCCTACGAGCAGTACTTC,CASSFGQSYEQYF
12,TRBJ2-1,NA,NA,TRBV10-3,TGTGCCATCAGTGAGGGCGGGCGGGCGCAGTTCTTC,CAISEGGRAQFF
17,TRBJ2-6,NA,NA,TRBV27,TGTGCCAGCAGTTTAAAACCGGGGTGGGCTGGGGCCAACGTCCTGACTTTC,CASSLKPGWAGANVLTF
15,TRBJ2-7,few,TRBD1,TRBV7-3,TGTGCCAGCAGCCGATCCGGGACAGGGAACTTCGAGCAGTACTTC,CASSRSGTGNFEQYF
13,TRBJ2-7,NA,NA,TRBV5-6,TGTGCCAGCAGCAAATCGCCCGAGCGCGAGCAGTACTTC,CASSKSPEREQYF
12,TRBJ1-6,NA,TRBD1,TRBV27,TGTGCCAGCCTGACAGGGGGTTCACCCCTCCACTTT,CASLTGGSPLHF
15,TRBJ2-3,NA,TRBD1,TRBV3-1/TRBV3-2,TGTGCCAGCAGCCATGACAGGACAGGGACAGATACGCAGTATTTT,CASSHDRTGTDTQYF
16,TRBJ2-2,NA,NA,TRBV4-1,TGCGCCAGTACGACCATAGGGGAGGCGAACACCGGGGAGCTGTTTTTT,CASTTIGEANTGELFF
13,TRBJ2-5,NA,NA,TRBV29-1,TGCAGCGTGAAGGACAGTTACCAAGAGACCCAGTACTTC,CSVKDSYQETQYF
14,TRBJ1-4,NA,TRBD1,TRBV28,TGTGCCAGCAGGCGGACAGGGGATAATGAAAAACTGTTTTTT,CASRRTGDNEKLFF
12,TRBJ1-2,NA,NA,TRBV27,TGTGCCAGCAGTTTCTCTAACTATGGCTACACCTTC,CASSFSNYGYTF
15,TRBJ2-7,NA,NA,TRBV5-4,TGTGCCAGCAGCCCGAGGATAGGGAGCTCCTACGAGCAGTACTTC,CASSPRIGSSYEQYF
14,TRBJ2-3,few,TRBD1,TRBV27,TGTGCCAGCAGCGACAGGGCTAGCACAGATACGCAGTATTTT,CASSDRASTDTQYF
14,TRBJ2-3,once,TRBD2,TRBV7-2,TGTGCCAGCAGCTTTACTAGCGGGAGAGATACGCAGTATTTT,CASSFTSGRDTQYF
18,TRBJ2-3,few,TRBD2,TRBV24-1,TGTGCCACCAGTGATGGCGGAGAACTAGCGGGGTACACAGATACGCAGTATTTT,CATSDGGELAGYTDTQYF
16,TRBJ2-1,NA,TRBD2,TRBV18,TGTGCCAGCTCACCACCCTCGGCTAGCGGTTACAATGAGCAGTTCTTC,CASSPPSASGYNEQFF
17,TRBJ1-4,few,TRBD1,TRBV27,TGTGCCAGCAGCTACCGGGACAGGGGAGGCACTAATGAAAAACTGTTTTTT,CASSYRDRGGTNEKLFF
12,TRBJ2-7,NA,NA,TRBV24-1,TGTGCCACCAGTGACCGTGTCGGGGAGCAGTACTTC,CATSDRVGEQYF
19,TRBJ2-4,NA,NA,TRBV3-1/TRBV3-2,TGTGCCAGCAGCCCAAGCCCCAGGGGTCCTAACCTAGCCAAAAACATTCAGTACTTC,CASSPSPRGPNLAKNIQYF
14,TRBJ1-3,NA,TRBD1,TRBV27,TGTGCCAGCAGTTCAAGACAGGGAAGAGGCACCATATATTTT,CASSSRQGRGTIYF